Presented here are 2 T cell receptor beta chains from one specimen sequenced in a study of cytomegalovirus exposure and HLA in healthy donors. The primer mix had 60 Vbeta and 13 Jbeta primers. Clones were sequenced by immunoSEQ multiplex PCR, and TCRdb holds only the in-frame ones, with some missing. Found here are 83,000 or so clones, approximately 79% of them singletons; the top ten hold about 6.1%. Sequencing was performed on PBMCs. Receptors originate from a female donor in good health and CMV-seronegative.

This clone appeared once. The chain employs TRBV14 and TRBJ2-3; the match to TRBD1 covers 7 bases. The CDR3 extends over 14 amino acids. J lost 6 bases, V lost 0 bases, and 3 bases had no gene match. The V gene's germline CDR1 is SGHDN and CDR2 FVKESK. This chain's CDR3 is CASSQEQGLDTQYF. The CDR3 DNA follows: TGTGCCAGCAGCCAAGAACAGGGGCTTGATACGCAGTATTTT.

Here the CDR3 DNA reads TGTGCCAGCAGTTTCACTAGCGGGAGAAGGGCCTACGAGCAGTACTTC. It codes for CASSFTSGRRAYEQYF. The chain recombines TRBV6-8 with TRBJ2-7; the match to TRBD2 covers 11 bases. V shed 4 bases, J shed 2 bases, and the junction held 7 bases outside the gene matches. The CDR3 extends over 16 amino acids. Germline loops: CDR1 MNHGY, CDR2 SAAAGT.